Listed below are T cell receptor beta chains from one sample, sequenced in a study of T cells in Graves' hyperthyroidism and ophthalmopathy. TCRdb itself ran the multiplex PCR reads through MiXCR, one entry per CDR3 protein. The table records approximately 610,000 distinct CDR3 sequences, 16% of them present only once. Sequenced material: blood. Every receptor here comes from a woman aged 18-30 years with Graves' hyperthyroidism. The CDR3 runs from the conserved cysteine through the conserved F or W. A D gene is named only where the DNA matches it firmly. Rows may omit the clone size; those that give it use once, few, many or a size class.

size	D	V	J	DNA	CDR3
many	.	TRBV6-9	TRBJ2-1	TGTGCCAGCAGTTACGGGGGGCCGGGCAATGAGCAGTTCTTC	CASSYGGPGNEQFF
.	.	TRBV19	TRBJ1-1	TGTGCCAGTAGTATGGAGGGAGGCACTGAAGCTTTCTTT	CASSMEGGTEAFF
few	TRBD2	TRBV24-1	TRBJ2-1	TGTGCCACCAGTGACCGGACTAGCGGGAGGGCCTACAATGAGCAGTTCTTC	CATSDRTSGRAYNEQFF
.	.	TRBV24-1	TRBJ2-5	TGTGCCACCAGTGATTTCGACCAAATGGAGACCCAGTACTTC	CATSDFDQMETQYF
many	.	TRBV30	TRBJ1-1	TGTGCCTTAGGGCCTGCTGGGAACACTGAAGCTTTCTTT	CALGPAGNTEAFF
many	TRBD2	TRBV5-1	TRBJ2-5	TGCGCCAGCAGAAGACTAGCGGGAGGGCCGGGGGAGACCCAGTACTTC	CASRRLAGGPGETQYF
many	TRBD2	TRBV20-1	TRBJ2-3	TGCAGTGCTAGAGATGCACTAGCGGGGGGGGCGCGTGGCCTGGATACGCAGTATTTT	CSARDALAGGARGLDTQYF
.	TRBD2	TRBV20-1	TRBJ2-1	TGCAGTGCTAGTACAGCGGGGGCTACTAGCTCCTACAATGAGCAGTTCTTC	CSASTAGATSSYNEQFF
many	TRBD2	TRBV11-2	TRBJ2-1	TGTGCCAGCACCTCGACGCGCCTAGCGGGGGGCAATGAGCAGTTCTTC	CASTSTRLAGGNEQFF
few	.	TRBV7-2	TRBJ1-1	TGTGCCAGCAGCTCAAAACAGACAGGGAACACTGAAGCTTTCTTT	CASSSKQTGNTEAFF
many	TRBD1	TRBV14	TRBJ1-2	TGTGCCAGCAGCCAAGCACAGGGGGCGTATGGCTACACCTTC	CASSQAQGAYGYTF
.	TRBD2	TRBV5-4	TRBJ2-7	TGTGCCAGCAGCTTGAAACTAGCGGGTCCTCCCCACGAGCAGTACTTC	CASSLKLAGPPHEQYF
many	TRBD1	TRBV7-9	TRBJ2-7	TGTGCCAGCAGCATGGGACAGGGACAAGAGCAGTACTTC	CASSMGQGQEQYF
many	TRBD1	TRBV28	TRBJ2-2	TGTGCCAGCATGGGACAGTTCTTGACCGGGGAGCTGTTTTTT	CASMGQFLTGELFF
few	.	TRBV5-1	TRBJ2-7	TGCGCCAGCAGAACCCTTCAAAGCTACGAGCAGTACTTC	CASRTLQSYEQYF
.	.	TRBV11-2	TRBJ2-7	TGTGCCAGCAGCATCAGTGGGTTTTACTACGAGCAGTACTTC	CASSISGFYYEQYF
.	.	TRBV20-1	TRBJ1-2	TGCAGTGCTTTCTTCACAGGGAGCTATGGCTACACCTTC	CSAFFTGSYGYTF
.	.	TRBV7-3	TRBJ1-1	TGTGCCAGCAGCTTAAATGGGGACACTGAAGCTTTCTTT	CASSLNGDTEAFF
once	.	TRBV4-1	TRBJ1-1	TGCGCCAGCAGCCAAGGTTACAGAGCGAACACTGAAGCTTTCTTT	CASSQGYRANTEAFF
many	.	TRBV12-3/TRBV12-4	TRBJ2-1	TGTGCCAGCAGTTTTTCAGACTACAATGAGCAGTTCTTC	CASSFSDYNEQFF
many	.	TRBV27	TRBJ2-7	TGTGCCAGCAGTTTGGTCCGGGGACGTGACTACGAGCAGTACTTC	CASSLVRGRDYEQYF
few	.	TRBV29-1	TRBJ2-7	TGCAGCGTCCGATCAGACCTATACGAGCAGTACTTC	CSVRSDLYEQYF
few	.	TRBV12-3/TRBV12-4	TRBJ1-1	TGTGCCAGCAGTTACCGGGCATCGAACACTGAAGCTTTCTTT	CASSYRASNTEAFF
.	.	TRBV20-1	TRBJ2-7	TGCAGTGCTAGATCAACTAGCTACGAGCAGTACTTC	CSARSTSYEQYF
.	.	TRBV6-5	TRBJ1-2	TGTGCCAGCAGTTACTCGACCTCGGACGGCTACACCTTC	CASSYSTSDGYTF
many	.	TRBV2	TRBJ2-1	TGTGCCAGCACCTCAGGACTTGGTGAGCAGTTCTTC	CASTSGLGEQFF
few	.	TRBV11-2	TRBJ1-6	TGTGCCAGCAGCTTCGGACGTTCACCCCTCCACTTT	CASSFGRSPLHF
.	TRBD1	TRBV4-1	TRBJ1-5	TGCGCCAGCAGCAACGCGCGGGACAGGGGAGAACAGCCCCAGCATTTT	CASSNARDRGEQPQHF
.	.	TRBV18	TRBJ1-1	TGTGCCAGCTCACCGAGGGGGGCTGAAGCTTTCTTT	CASSPRGAEAFF
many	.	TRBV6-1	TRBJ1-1	TGTGCCAGCAGTCCCCGACCGTCCTCGAAAGCTTTCTTT	CASSPRPSSKAFF
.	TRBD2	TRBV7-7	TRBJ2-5	TGTGCTAGCAGCTTAGAACTAGCGGGGGGCAATCTCCAAGAGACCCAGTACTTC	CASSLELAGGNLQETQYF
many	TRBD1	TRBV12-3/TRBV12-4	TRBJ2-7	TGTGCCAGCAGTAGAATTGAAGGGGGACAGGGGGCCTACGAGCAGTACTTC	CASSRIEGGQGAYEQYF
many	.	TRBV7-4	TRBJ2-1	TGTGCCAGCAGCTCCAAGACAGGTTTATGCTCCTACAATGAGCAGTTCTTC	CASSSKTGLCSYNEQFF
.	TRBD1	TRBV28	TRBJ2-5	TGTGCCAGCAGTCAATCACAGGGGGTTCAAGAGACCCAGTACTTC	CASSQSQGVQETQYF
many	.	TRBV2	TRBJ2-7	TGTGCCAGCAGTGACGAGAGGTCCTACGAGCAGTACTTC	CASSDERSYEQYF
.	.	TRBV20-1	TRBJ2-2	TGCAGTGCTAGACGGGTCACCGGGGAGCTGTTTTTT	CSARRVTGELFF
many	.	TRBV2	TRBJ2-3	TGTGCCACCACGATCCTCGCTAGCACAGATACGCAGTATTTT	CATTILASTDTQYF
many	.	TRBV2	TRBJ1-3	TGTGCCAGCAGTGGAGAAAGGGTTGGAAACACCATATATTTT	CASSGERVGNTIYF
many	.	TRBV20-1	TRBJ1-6	TGCAGTGCTAGAGATCATGACAGAGGGTGGTCACCCCTCCACTTT	CSARDHDRGWSPLHF
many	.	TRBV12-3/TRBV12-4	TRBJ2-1	TGTGCCAGCAGGATCCGTGGGGTCAATGAGCAGTTCTTC	CASRIRGVNEQFF
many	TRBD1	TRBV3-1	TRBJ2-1	TGTGCCAGCAGCCAAGTCACAGGGGCTTACAATGAGCAGTTCTTC	CASSQVTGAYNEQFF
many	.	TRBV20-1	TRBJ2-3	TGCAGTGCTAGCCCTGGAAGTGCCACAGATACGCAGTATTTT	CSASPGSATDTQYF
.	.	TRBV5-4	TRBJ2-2	TGTGCCAGCAGCTTGGAAGTAGTGGGCGCGAACACCGGGGAGCTGTTTTTT	CASSLEVVGANTGELFF
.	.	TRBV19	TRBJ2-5	TGTGCCAGCACGAACGCGGTCAAAGAGACCCAGTACTTC	CASTNAVKETQYF
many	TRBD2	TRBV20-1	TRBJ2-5	TGCAGTGTGAAAGTTGGGAGGGAGGAGACCCAGTACTTC	CSVKVGREETQYF
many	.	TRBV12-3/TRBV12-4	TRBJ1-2	TGTGCCAGCAGTGTCGCGACAGTGACCGTTCTCTATGGCTACACCTTC	CASSVATVTVLYGYTF
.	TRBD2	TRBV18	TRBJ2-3	TGTGCCAGCTCACCACGGCGGGGGGTCGGAGCCACAGATACGCAGTATTTT	CASSPRRGVGATDTQYF
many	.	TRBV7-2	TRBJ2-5	TGTGCCAGCAGCCTCGGAGGGCCCCGGGGGAGAGAGACCCAGTACTTC	CASSLGGPRGRETQYF
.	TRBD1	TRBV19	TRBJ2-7	TGTGCCAGTAGTATGACAGGGGGAATGACGTCGGAGCAGTACTTC	CASSMTGGMTSEQYF
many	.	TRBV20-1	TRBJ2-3	TGCAGTGCTAGCGCAGGGGATACGCAGTATTTT	CSASAGDTQYF
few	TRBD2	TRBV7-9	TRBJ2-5	TGTGCCAGCAGCTTAGTCCCCCCCCTTACTAGCGCAACACCCCAAGAGACCCAGTACTTC	CASSLVPPLTSATPQETQYF
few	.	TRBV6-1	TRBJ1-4	TGTGCCAGCAGAACGGGTTGGGGTAATGAAAAACTGTTTTTT	CASRTGWGNEKLFF
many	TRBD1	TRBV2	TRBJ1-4	TGTGCCAGCGTGGGACAGGGACATGAAAAACTGTTTTTT	CASVGQGHEKLFF
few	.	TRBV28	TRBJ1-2	TGTGCCAGCCGGTGGGGGGCCTGGGACTATGGCTACACCTTC	CASRWGAWDYGYTF
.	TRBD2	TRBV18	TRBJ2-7	TGTGCCAGCTCACCAACGGGGGGGTCTACCGAGCAGTACTTC	CASSPTGGSTEQYF
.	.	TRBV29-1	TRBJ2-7	TGCAGCGTTGTGGGGCACTACGAGCAGTACTTC	CSVVGHYEQYF
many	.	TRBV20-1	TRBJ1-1	TGCAGTGCTGGTTGGACAGTGAACACTGAAGCTTTCTTT	CSAGWTVNTEAFF